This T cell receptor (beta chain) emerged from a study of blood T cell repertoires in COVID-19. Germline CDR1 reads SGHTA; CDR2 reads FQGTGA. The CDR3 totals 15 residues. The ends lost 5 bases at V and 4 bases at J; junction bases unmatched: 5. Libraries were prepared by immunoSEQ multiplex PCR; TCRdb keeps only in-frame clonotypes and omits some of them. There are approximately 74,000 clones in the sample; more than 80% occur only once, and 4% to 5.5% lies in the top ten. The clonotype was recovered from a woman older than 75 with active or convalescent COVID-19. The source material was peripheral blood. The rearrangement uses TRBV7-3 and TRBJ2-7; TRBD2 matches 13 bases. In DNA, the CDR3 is TGTGCCAGCAGCCCTGGGGGACTAGCGGGGTACGAGCAGTACTTC. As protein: CASSPGGLAGYEQYF.